The 23 T cell receptor beta chains below were found in one sample sequenced in a study of blood T cell repertoires in COVID-19. The assay was immunoSEQ multiplex PCR, and TCRdb's table has in-frame clones only and misses some. The sample contains approximately 250,000 clones, about 80% of which appear only once. The sample comprised PBMCs or T cells enriched from blood (not recorded which). Receptors were obtained from a man aged 30-40 years with acute COVID-19.

This clone was observed a single time. The chain is built from TRBV7-2 and TRBJ1-1; D perhaps matches TRBD1 (5 bases). This CDR3 spans 14 amino acids. Germline-derived CDR1 and CDR2 are SGHTA and FQGNSA. Trimming took off 4 bases at V and 7 bases at J, with 16 bases between the two ends. CDR3 bases: TGTGCCAGCAGCTCCACGAGGAGGGGTAATGAAGCTTTCTTT. Residues: CASSSTRRGNEAFF.

This clone has only a few counts. The chain carries TRBV5-6 and TRBJ1-1, with no clear D. This CDR3 comprises 13 residues. Trimming took off 1 base at V and 1 base at J, with 5 bases between the two ends. CDR1 SGHDT and CDR2 YYEEEE come from the germline V gene. The DNA of the CDR3 is TGTGCCAGCAGCTTGTTCCAGAACACTGAAGCTTTCTTT. Its protein product is CASSLFQNTEAFF.

The chain is built from TRBV19 and TRBJ1-1; maybe TRBD1 (6 bases). Germline CDR1 reads LNHDA; CDR2 reads SQIVND (reference sequence). This CDR3 contains 14 residues. V lost 5 bases to trimming and J lost 1 base, with 11 bases between them. The CDR3 loop reads CASSWVQGNTEAFF. CDR3 bases: TGTGCCAGTAGTTGGGTACAGGGGAACACTGAAGCTTTCTTT.

The V and J genes are TRBV2 and TRBJ2-7; 8 nucleotides align to TRBD2. The length of the CDR3 is 12 residues. Per germline, CDR1 SNHLY and CDR2 FYNNEI. Trimming at V came to 8 bases and at J to 6 bases, leaving 6 bases not matched to a gene. The CDR3 DNA is TGTGCCAGCTCATTCGGGGGGGGCGAGCAGTACGTC. It specifies CASSFGGGEQYV.

The chain combines TRBV10-3 with TRBJ2-4; D gene uncertain. Looked up from germline, CDR1 is ENHRY and CDR2 is SYGVKD. This CDR3 comprises 16 residues. V lost 0 bases, J lost 2 bases, and 11 bases lay in between. DNA of the CDR3: TGTGCCATCAGTGAGTCCGAAACACCCTCCAAAAACATTCAGTACTTC. It yields the protein CAISESETPSKNIQYF.

The CDR3 region has the DNA TGTGCCAGCAGCTTAGGGGGCCGTGCCAACGTCCTGACTTTC. Its translation is CASSLGGRANVLTF. The chain employs TRBV7-9 and TRBJ2-6; D possibly corresponds to TRBD1 (5 bases). From germline, CDR1 is SEHNR and CDR2 FQNEAQ (reference sequence). V lost 1 base, J lost 7 bases, and 8 bases lay in between. This CDR3 spans 14 amino acids.

The chain joins TRBV5-6 to TRBJ2-1; TRBD2 matches at 11 bases. In germline, CDR1 is SGHDT, CDR2 YYEEEE. J gave up 5 bases and V 5 bases, and 3 bases lay outside the gene matches. The CDR3 length is 14 residues. This CDR3 is CASRLAGGDNEQFF. For the CDR3, the DNA is TGTGCCAGCAGGTTAGCGGGAGGGGACAATGAGCAGTTCTTC.

This chain links TRBV7-8 with TRBJ1-1, with 10 bases aligning to TRBD1. From germline, CDR1 is SGHVS and CDR2 FQNEAQ. With V trimmed by 5 bases and J by 6 bases, 9 bases remained unmatched. The CDR3 has 15 residues. The CDR3 is CASSVRQGARAEAFF. DNA for the CDR3: TGTGCCAGCAGCGTCCGACAGGGGGCGCGGGCTGAAGCTTTCTTT.

The chain uses TRBV27 and TRBJ2-5, with TRBD1 matching 8 bases. Germline CDR1 and CDR2: MNHEY and SMNVEV (reference sequence). The CDR3 extends over 14 amino acids. With 6 bases clipped from V and 9 bases from J, the junction kept 12 bases outside the gene matches. CDR3 residues: CASRWTGNARAQYF. The CDR3 DNA is TGTGCCAGCAGATGGACAGGGAACGCCAGGGCCCAGTACTTC.

V is TRBV4-3 and J is TRBJ2-4; TRBD2 agrees at 8 bases. The germline gives CDR1 LGHNA, CDR2 YSLEER. CDR3 length: 17 residues. After removal of 4 bases from V and 0 bases from J, the junction contained 8 bases not matched to a gene. CDR3 in DNA: TGCGCCAGCAGCCCCAGACTAGCGACTATAGCCAAAAACATTCAGTACTTC. This encodes CASSPRLATIAKNIQYF.

The gene calls are TRBV7-8 and TRBJ1-6, with 7 nucleotides matching TRBD1. Germline CDR1 SGHVS, CDR2 FQNEAQ. Germline trimming cut 3 bases from V and 9 bases from J; bases unmatched to any gene: 5. The CDR3 runs 14 residues. The CDR3 nucleotides are TGTGCCAGCAGCTTCACAGGGGCGGCTTCACCCCTCCACTTT. As protein: CASSFTGAASPLHF.

This clone was observed once. The rearrangement links TRBV5-1 to TRBJ2-1; D remains unclear. CDR1 is SGHRS and CDR2 is YFSETQ in the germline V gene. Trimming removed 6 bases from V and 9 bases from J, with 16 bases in between. The CDR3 runs 13 residues. The CDR3 reads CASTYPSAPEQFF. Written as DNA, the CDR3 is TGCGCCAGCACCTACCCGAGCGCACCTGAGCAGTTCTTC.

The chain has TRBV19 and TRBJ1-2; 10 bases line up with TRBD1. CDR1 and CDR2 (germline): LNHDA, SQIVND (reference sequence). The CDR3 is 16 residues long. V shed 7 bases, J shed 3 bases, and the junction held 11 bases outside the gene matches. CDR3 DNA: TGTGCCAGTAAGATCTGGAGACAGGGGGCGTACTATGGCTACACCTTC. This encodes CASKIWRQGAYYGYTF.

The CDR3 protein is CASSPLTGVAEAFF. The CDR3 region has the DNA TGCGCCAGCAGTCCTCTTACAGGGGTGGCTGAAGCTTTCTTT. The chain carries TRBV5-1 and TRBJ1-1; 7 bases line up with TRBD1. The germline CDR1 and CDR2 sequences are SGHRS and YFSETQ. V dropped 5 bases and J dropped 6; count of bases not matched to a gene: 10. This CDR3 spans 14 amino acids.

This clone was seen more than once but under ten times. The rearrangement links TRBV12-3 or TRBV12-4 to TRBJ1-5; 7 bases fit TRBD1. V was pared by 7 bases and J by 4 bases, with 4 bases of the junction left unmatched. This CDR3 spans 13 amino acids. The CDR3 spells CASTPGQNQPQHF. DNA of the CDR3: TGTGCCAGCACCCCGGGACAGAATCAGCCCCAGCATTTT.

The V call is TRBV6-1, the J call TRBJ1-1; TRBD1 might be the D (5 bases). Between the trimmed V and J ends, which lost 2 bases and 4 bases, there was a span of 14 bases. CDR3 length equals 15 residues. Germline values: CDR1 MNHNS, CDR2 SASEGT. The CDR3 sequence: CASSEHQIRGTEAFF. The CDR3 nucleotides are TGTGCCAGCAGTGAACACCAAATAAGGGGCACTGAAGCTTTCTTT.

The gene calls are TRBV4-3 and TRBJ2-2; tentatively, D is TRBD2 (7 bases). V shed 0 bases and J shed 5 bases, with 13 bases lying between them. The CDR3 contains 16 residues. Germline V lookup: CDR1 LGHNA, CDR2 YSLEER. The CDR3: CASSQDLGGRTGELFF. CDR3 nucleotides: TGCGCCAGCAGCCAAGATTTGGGGGGGCGGACCGGGGAGCTGTTTTTT.

DNA of the CDR3: TGTGCCAGCAGCCGTTCTTGGGCCGGAAACACCATATATTTT. It yields the protein CASSRSWAGNTIYF. The chain employs TRBV5-6 and TRBJ1-3; D remains ambiguous. Trimming took off 4 bases at V and 4 bases at J, with 12 bases between the two ends. Germline CDR1 SGHDT, CDR2 YYEEEE. The CDR3 covers 14 residues.

This chain joins TRBV19 and TRBJ1-4; D is possibly TRBD1 (5 bases). The germline CDR1 and CDR2 sequences are LNHDA and SQIVND (reference sequence). Trimming shortened V by 10 bases and J by 7 bases, and 13 bases separated the two germline ends. The CDR3 sequence is 12 residues long. In DNA form, the CDR3 reads TGTGCCACATCGGGACTAACTGAAAAACTGTTTTTT. Translation gives CATSGLTEKLFF.

The J gene is TRBJ2-2, the V gene TRBV6-5; 7 bases map to TRBD2. The CDR3 contains 14 residues. Germline-derived CDR1 and CDR2 are MNHEY and SVGAGI. V lost 7 bases to trimming and J lost 8 bases; unmatched junction nucleotides: 10. The CDR3 is CASTKVGGMGELFF. The DNA for the CDR3 is TGTGCCAGCACCAAAGTGGGGGGGATGGGGGAGCTGTTTTTT.

The chain is built from TRBV28 and TRBJ1-5, with D perhaps matching TRBD1 (5 bases). The CDR3 contains 18 residues. Trimming stripped 6 bases from V and 2 bases from J, with 23 bases between. In germline, CDR1 is MDHEN, CDR2 SYDVKM. The CDR3 DNA reads TGTGCCAGCAGCCAACAGCCCGGGGGACTTTTTGGCAATCAGCCCCAGCATTTT. Translated: CASSQQPGGLFGNQPQHF.

V and J are TRBV28 and TRBJ1-6; tentatively, D is TRBD1 (6 bases). Germline CDR1 is MDHEN and CDR2 is SYDVKM. The V and J ends lost 3 bases and 0 bases respectively, with 18 bases between them. The length of the CDR3 is 19 residues. Here the CDR3 reads CASSFTQGRGSSYNSPLHF. CDR3 nucleotide sequence: TGTGCCAGCAGTTTTACGCAGGGCAGGGGCAGCTCCTATAATTCACCCCTCCACTTT.

CDR3 coding DNA: TGTGCCAGCAGTTTTGGGTCAGGGACTAGCAGCTACAATGAGCAGTTCTTC. Protein sequence: CASSFGSGTSSYNEQFF. The chain uses TRBV6-4 and TRBJ2-1; 9 bases agree with TRBD2. V lost 5 bases to trimming and J lost 3 bases; unmatched junction nucleotides: 11. This CDR3 spans 17 amino acids. Germline CDR1 MRHNA, CDR2 SNTAGT.